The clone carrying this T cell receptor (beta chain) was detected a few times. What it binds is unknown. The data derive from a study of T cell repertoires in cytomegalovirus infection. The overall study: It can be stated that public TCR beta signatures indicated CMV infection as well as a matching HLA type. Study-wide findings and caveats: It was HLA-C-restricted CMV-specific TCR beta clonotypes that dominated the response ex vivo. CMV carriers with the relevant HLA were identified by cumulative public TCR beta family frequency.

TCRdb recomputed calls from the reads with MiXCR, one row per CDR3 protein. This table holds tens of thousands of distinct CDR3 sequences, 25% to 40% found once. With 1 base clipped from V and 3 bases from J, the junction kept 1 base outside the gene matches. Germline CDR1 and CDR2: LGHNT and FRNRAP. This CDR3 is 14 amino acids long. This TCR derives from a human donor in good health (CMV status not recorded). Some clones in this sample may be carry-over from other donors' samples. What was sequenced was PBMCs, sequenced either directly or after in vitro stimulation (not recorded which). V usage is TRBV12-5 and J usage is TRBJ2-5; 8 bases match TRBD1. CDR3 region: CASGLGTGKETQYF. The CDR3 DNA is TGTGCTAGTGGTTTGGGGACAGGGAAAGAGACCCAGTACTTC.